This TCR beta chain comes out of a study of cytomegalovirus exposure and HLA in healthy donors. Overall study context: From donors who were HLA-typed, an early data release held about 89 million unique TCRs. Regarding the study as a whole: In a later analysis, a missense DCLRE1C variant was linked to TCR beta V- and J-gene trimming. In a later analysis, TCR association rates varied by HLA locus: DRB1 most, HLA-C fewest.

Remarks on this clone: Its specificity is unknown.

The CDR3 covers 14 residues. Trimming pared 5 bases from V and 2 bases from J, leaving 11 bases between. CDR1 SGHTA and CDR2 FQGNSA come from the germline V gene. Researchers ran the PCR with 60 Vbeta and 13 Jbeta primers. TCRdb's copy holds only in-frame clones and misses some; the assay was immunoSEQ multiplex PCR. In the table there are more than 85,000 clones, approximately 77% of which are singletons. Sequences were obtained from PBMCs. This sequence was found in a male donor in good health and CMV-seropositive. The J gene is TRBJ2-3, the V gene TRBV7-2; TRBD2 is a possible D gene (6 bases). The CDR3 nucleotides read TGTGCCAGCAGCCTGGGGACTTTCACAGATACGCAGTATTTT. Protein sequence: CASSLGTFTDTQYF. Together with reference TRBV7-2 and TRBJ2-3, the CDR3 gives the full variable domain: GAGVSQSPSNKVTEKGKDVELRCDPISGHTALYWYRQSLGQGLEFLIYFQGNSAPDKSGLPSDRFSAERTGGSVSTLTIQRTQQEDSAVYLCASSLGTFTDTQYFGPGTRLTVL.